The 13 T cell receptor delta chains below were found in one sample sequenced in a study of gamma delta lymphoproliferative disorders and STAT genes. Sequencing used genomic DNA taken from PBMCs of patients and controls. TCRdb re-processed the multiplex PCR reads via CATT. The sample has around 450 delta-chain clones, about 4.2% seen once. Sequencing input: blood. The receptor set was obtained from a human donor with gamma-delta T-cell large granular lymphocyte leukemia.

In the case of this clone: Germline is not matched at one junction end, which may reflect a read error. The rearrangement joins TRDV2 to TRDJ1, with TRDD3 identical over 10 bases. Germline CDR1 is GEAIGNYY and CDR2 is EKD. The CDR3 consists of 19 residues. The CDR3 nucleotides are TGTGCCTGTGGCACCGTAGAGGGATGGGGGATACAGGCGGGCGATAAACTCATCTTT. Translation gives CACGTVEGWGIQAGDKLIF.

There are many counts of this clone. A read error is likely here: a far larger clone is one base away. The same CDR3 arises from other DNA sequences in this sample as well. The chain recombines TRDV2 with TRDJ1; 13 bases match TRDD3. This CDR3 has 15 amino acids. Germline V lookup: CDR1 GEAIGNYY, CDR2 EKD. Trimming at V came to 4 bases and at J to 2 bases, leaving 3 bases not matched to a gene. The CDR3 protein is CACDVLGDTTDKLIF. DNA of the CDR3: TGTGCCTGTGATGTACTGGGGGATACGACCGATAAACTCATCTTT.

This clone was detected a few times. This probably arose from a read error, given a far larger clone one base away. The same CDR3 arises from other DNA sequences in this sample as well. The chain carries TRDV2 and TRDJ1; 9 nucleotides match TRDD3. Looked up from germline, CDR1 is GEAIGNYY and CDR2 is EKD. The CDR3 loop spans 19 amino acids. CDR3 in DNA: TGTGCCTGTGACACCGTCTATACTGGGGGACGACAGTACACCGATAAGCTCATCTTT. Amino acid sequence: CACDTVYTGGRQYTDKLIF.

At least ten counts were recorded for this clone. TCRdb's entry gives the protein of a much larger clone, which mismatches this DNA's translation at residue 14, likely from a read error; the protein reported here is translated from the DNA. Other DNA sequences from this sample encode an identical CDR3 as well. The CDR3 bases are TGTGCCTGTGAACCACTGGGGGATACGGGATCAAACGACGCCGATAAACTCATCTTT. It specifies CACEPLGDTGSNDADKLIF. V and J are TRDV2 and TRDJ1; 13 positions match TRDD3. The CDR3 contains 19 residues. The V and J ends lost 4 bases and 3 bases, in that order; junction bases with no gene match: 16. Germline-derived CDR1 and CDR2 are GEAIGNYY and EKD.

Although no V gene was called, TRDJ1 is the J gene. The CDR3 consists of 11 residues. This chain's CDR3 is CALKDTDKLIF. CDR3 coding DNA: TGTGCCTTAAAAGACACCGATAAACTCATCTTT.

A remark on this clone: The protein TCRdb gives is from a much larger clone and does not agree with this DNA's translation at residue 14, likely a read error; the protein shown here comes from the DNA. The CDR3 DNA sequence: TGTGCCTGTGACACCGTGGAGACCGGGTCTGAGTACACCAATAAACTCATCTTT. Amino acid sequence: CACDTVETGSEYTNKLIF. The V gene is TRDV2, the J gene TRDJ1; D gene uncertain. CDR1 is GEAIGNYY and CDR2 is EKD in the germline V gene. CDR3 length equals 18 residues.

This clone turned up a few times. The translation of this DNA and the TCRdb protein of a much larger clone differ at residue 7, probably owing to a read error; the protein shown here is translated from the DNA. The identical CDR3 is also encoded by other nucleotide sequences in the sample. The chain is built from TRDV2 and TRDJ1, with D tentatively TRDD3 (6 bases). The germline V and J ends were trimmed by 4 bases and 2 bases, with 25 bases remaining between them. Germline-derived CDR1 and CDR2 are GEAIGNYY and EKD. This CDR3 spans 18 amino acids. The CDR3 nucleotides read TGTGCCTGTGAGACGGTGAGATACGGGACGACCGTAACCGATAAACTCATCTTT. Encoded protein: CACETVRYGTTVTDKLIF.

By proportion, this clone is medium-sized. This likely traces to a read error, being one base from a far larger clone. The same CDR3 arises from other DNA sequences in this sample as well. This chain uses TRDV2 with TRDJ1; 9 nucleotides line up with TRDD3. CDR3 length equals 19 residues. Germline trimming cut 0 bases from V and 2 bases from J; bases unmatched to any gene: 15. Germline V gives CDR1 GEAIGNYY, CDR2 EKD. The CDR3 bases are TGTGCCTGTGACACCGTCGGTCTAGGGGATACGCCGTCAACCGATAAACTCATCTTT. Its protein product is CACDTVGLGDTPSTDKLIF.

Within the sample, this clone is medium-sized. This probably arose from a read error, given a far larger clone one base away. This CDR3 is also generated by other DNA sequences in the sample. V and J are TRDV2 and TRDJ1; 12 positions match TRDD3. Germline V gives CDR1 GEAIGNYY, CDR2 EKD. This CDR3 has 19 residues. The CDR3 reads CACDTVGLGDTPSTDKLIF. For the CDR3, the DNA is TGTGCCTGTGACACCGTCGGTCTGGGGGATACGCCGTCAACCGATAAACTCATCTTC.

In this sample, this clone turned up a few times. This chain joins TRDV2 and TRDJ1, with TRDD3 matching 11 bases. The junction had 10 bases not matched to a gene; V was cut back by 0 bases and J by 2 bases. The length of the CDR3 is 18 residues. Germline V CDR1 and CDR2: GEAIGNYY, EKD. CDR3 region: CACDTVGLGDTRTDKLIF. The CDR3 DNA reads as TGTGCCTGTGACACCGTCGGTCTGGGGGATACTCGGACCGATAAACTCATCTTT.

Judged by abundance, this clone is medium-sized. A far bigger clonotype differs at one base, so this is likely a read error. Other DNA sequences from this sample encode an identical CDR3 as well. This chain joins TRDV2 and TRDJ1; TRDD3 agrees at 12 bases. The CDR3 spans 19 residues. Germline V gene sequence: CDR1 GEAIGNYY, CDR2 EKD. CDR3 region: CACDTVGLGDTPSTDKLIF. The CDR3, as DNA: TGTGCCTGTGACACCGTCGGTCTGGGGGATACGCCGTCAACCGATAAACTTATCTTT.

By share, this clone counts as medium-sized. This is likely an artifact of a read error, given a far larger clone one base away. The DNA for the CDR3 is TGTGCCTGTGACACCGTCGGTCTGAGGGATACGCCGTCAACCGATAAACTCATCTTT. It yields the protein CACDTVGLRDTPSTDKLIF. V is TRDV2 and J is TRDJ1, with 8 nucleotides matching TRDD3. The ends lost 0 bases at V and 2 bases at J; junction bases unmatched: 16. In germline, CDR1 is GEAIGNYY, CDR2 EKD. This CDR3 comprises 19 residues.

Turning to this clone: TCRdb's listed protein matches a much larger clone and diverges from this DNA's translation at residue 9, likely through a read error; the protein shown comes from the DNA. The chain combines TRDV2 with TRDJ1; 10 bases line up with TRDD3. J lost 0 bases, V lost 4 bases, and 16 bases had no gene match. There are 19 residues in the CDR3. The V gene's germline CDR1 is GEAIGNYY and CDR2 EKD. CDR3 sequence (DNA): TGTGCCTGTGAACCACTGGGGGATTCGGGATCAAACGACACCGATAAACTCATCTTT. Amino acids: CACEPLGDSGSNDTDKLIF.